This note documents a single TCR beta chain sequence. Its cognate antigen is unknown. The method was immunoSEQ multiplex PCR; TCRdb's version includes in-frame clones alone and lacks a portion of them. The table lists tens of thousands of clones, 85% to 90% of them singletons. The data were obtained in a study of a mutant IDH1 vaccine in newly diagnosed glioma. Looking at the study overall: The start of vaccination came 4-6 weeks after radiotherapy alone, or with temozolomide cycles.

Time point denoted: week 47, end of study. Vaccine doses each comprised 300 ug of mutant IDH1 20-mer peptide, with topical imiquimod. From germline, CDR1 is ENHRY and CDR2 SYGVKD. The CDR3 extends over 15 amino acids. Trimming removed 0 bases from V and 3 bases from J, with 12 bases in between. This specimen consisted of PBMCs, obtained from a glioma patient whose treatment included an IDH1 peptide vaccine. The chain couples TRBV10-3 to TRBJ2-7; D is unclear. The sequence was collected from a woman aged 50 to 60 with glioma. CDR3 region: CAISESMGIDYEQYF. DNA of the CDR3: TGTGCCATCAGTGAGTCGATGGGGATCGACTACGAGCAGTACTTC.